This T cell receptor (beta chain) was documented in a study of identical twins. Findings of the study overall: Out-of-frame alpha sequences common to twins were enriched for low generation probability.

A single record per CDR3 protein comes from TCRdb applying MiXCR to the 5' RACE reads. The repertoire includes around 490,000 distinct CDR3 sequences, around 22% of them detected once, and 0.48% sits in the top ten. The table lists this clonotype with many counts. As yet, its antigen is unknown. The ends were cut back, 7 bases at V and 1 base at J, with 13 bases in the middle. The CDR3 is made up of 14 amino acids. These sequences were also reported in another study, on yellow fever vaccine responses in identical twins.

The sample was CD4+ T cells sorted from blood. The chain has TRBV12-3 or TRBV12-4 and TRBJ1-1; the D gene is possibly TRBD1 (6 bases). The TCR comes from a woman aged 18-29 years in good health. CDR3 bases: TGTGCCAGCACCCCCCGGGGGGCGAACACTGAAGCTTTCTTT. Its translation is CASTPRGANTEAFF.